This T cell receptor beta chain stems from a study of blood T cell repertoires in COVID-19. Study-wide context: The samples span acute and convalescent COVID-19 from the United States, Italy and Spain. The analysed material was cDNA or gDNA that came from T cells, B-cell-depleted T cells, or PBMCs.

Assay used: immunoSEQ multiplex PCR; TCRdb lists only in-frame clones, some missing. The sample has about 200,000 clones; around four fifths are singletons. This clone was seen once. CDR1 and CDR2 (germline): LNHDA, SQIVND (reference sequence). This CDR3 is 16 amino acids long. Trimming took 7 bases from V and 0 from J, leaving 16 bases between them. The chain couples TRBV19 to TRBJ1-5; maybe TRBD1 (6 bases). The specimen was peripheral blood. The source of this sequence is a man aged 55 to 69 with COVID-19, enrolled during active disease. The CDR3 here is CASTGSRGLSNQPQHF. The CDR3 DNA reads as TGTGCCAGTACCGGTTCCAGGGGTCTTAGCAATCAGCCCCAGCATTTT. Full variable domain (remainder filled in from reference TRBV19 and TRBJ1-5): DGGITQSPKYLFRKEGQNVTLSCEQNLNHDAMYWYRQDPGQGLRLIYYSQIVNDFQKGDIAEGYSVSREKKESFPLTVTSAQKNPTAFYLCASTGSRGLSNQPQHFGDGTRLSIL.